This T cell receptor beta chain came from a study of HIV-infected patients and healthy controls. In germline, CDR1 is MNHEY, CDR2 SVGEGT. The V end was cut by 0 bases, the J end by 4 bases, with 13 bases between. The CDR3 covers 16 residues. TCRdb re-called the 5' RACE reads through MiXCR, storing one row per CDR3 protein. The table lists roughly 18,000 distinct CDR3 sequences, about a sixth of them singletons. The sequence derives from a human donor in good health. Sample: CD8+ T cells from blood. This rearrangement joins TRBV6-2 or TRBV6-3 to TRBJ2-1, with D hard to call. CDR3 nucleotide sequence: TGTGCCAGCAGTTACTCGAGCGAGCCGCGATACAATGAGCAGTTCTTC. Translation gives CASSYSSEPRYNEQFF.